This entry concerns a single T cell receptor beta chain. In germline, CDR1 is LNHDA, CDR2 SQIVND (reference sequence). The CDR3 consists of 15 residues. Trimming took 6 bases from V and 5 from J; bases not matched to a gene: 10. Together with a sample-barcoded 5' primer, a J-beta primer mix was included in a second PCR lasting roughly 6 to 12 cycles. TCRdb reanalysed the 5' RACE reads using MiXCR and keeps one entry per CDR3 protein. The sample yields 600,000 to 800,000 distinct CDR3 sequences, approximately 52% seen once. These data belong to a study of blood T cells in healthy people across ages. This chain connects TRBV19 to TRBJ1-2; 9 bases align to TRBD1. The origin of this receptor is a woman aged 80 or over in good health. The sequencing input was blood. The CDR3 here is CASSPPDRGRYGYTF. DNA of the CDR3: TGTGCCAGTAGCCCCCCGGACAGGGGAAGGTATGGCTACACCTTC.